Listed here is a single T cell receptor (beta chain). The data originate from a study of blood T cell repertoires in COVID-19. In the study overall: Researchers got acute and convalescent COVID-19 samples from the United States, Italy and Spain.

Assay used: immunoSEQ multiplex PCR; TCRdb lists only in-frame clones, some missing. This table holds roughly 150,000 clones, approximately 90% found once. The CDR3 covers 17 residues. Germline V lookup: CDR1 WNHNN, CDR2 SYGVQD (reference sequence). Deletions cut 1 base from V and 2 bases from J, with 17 bases between. This receptor was identified in a woman in her 70s with acute or convalescent COVID-19. Specimen: peripheral blood. The chain links TRBV10-1 to TRBJ1-1, with D possibly matching TRBD1 (6 bases). The CDR3 DNA is TGCGCCAGCAGTGAGTTTGGACGGGGGGCCTCCAACACTGAAGCTTTCTTT. Amino acids: CASSEFGRGASNTEAFF.